This T cell receptor (beta chain) was profiled in a study of early T cells in non-severe SARS-CoV-2 infection. Turning to the study itself: Sequencing input comprised bulk RNA from unsorted whole blood; chain pairing was not available.

Trimming pared 3 bases from V and 5 bases from J, leaving 7 bases between. Germline V CDR1 and CDR2: SGHRS, YFSETQ. The CDR3 loop spans 12 amino acids. Unique molecular identifiers (one per individual cDNA molecule) were attached. TCRdb re-called the 5' RACE reads through MiXCR, storing one row per CDR3 protein. The sample lists about 60,000 distinct CDR3 sequences; over 10% were seen once. This clonotype has just a few counts. The specimen sequenced was whole blood. The chain is built from TRBV5-1 and TRBJ2-3, with D uncertain. This TCR derives from an adult who was a healthcare worker with PCR-confirmed SARS-CoV-2 infection or an uninfected control (not recorded which). This chain's CDR3 is CASSSGRDTQYF. The CDR3 coding sequence is TGCGCCAGCAGCTCAGGAAGAGATACGCAGTATTTT.